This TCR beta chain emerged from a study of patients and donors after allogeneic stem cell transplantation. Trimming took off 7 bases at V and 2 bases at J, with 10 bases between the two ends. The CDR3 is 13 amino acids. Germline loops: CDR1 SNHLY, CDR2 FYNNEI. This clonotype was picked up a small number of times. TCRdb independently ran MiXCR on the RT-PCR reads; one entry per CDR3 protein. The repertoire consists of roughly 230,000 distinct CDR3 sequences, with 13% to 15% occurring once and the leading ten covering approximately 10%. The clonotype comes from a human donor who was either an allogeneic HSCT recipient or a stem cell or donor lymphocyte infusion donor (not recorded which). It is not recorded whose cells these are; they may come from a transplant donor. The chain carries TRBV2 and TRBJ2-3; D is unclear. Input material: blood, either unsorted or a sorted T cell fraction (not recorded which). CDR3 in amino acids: CASIRVYTDTQYF. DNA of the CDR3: TGTGCCAGCATTCGGGTCTACACAGATACGCAGTATTTT.